Following are 28 T cell receptor beta chains from one sample sequenced in a study of T cells after yellow fever vaccination. TCRdb reanalysed the 5' RACE reads using MiXCR and keeps one entry per CDR3 protein. The repertoire holds more than 300,000 distinct CDR3 sequences, with over 8.5% as singletons. The sequencing used CD4+ T cells sorted from PBMCs, collected 45 days after the yellow fever booster vaccination. These receptors came from a man aged 18 to 35 who received the YFV17D yellow fever vaccine.

The V call is TRBV25-1, the J call TRBJ1-4; tentative D call: TRBD1 (5 bases). CDR1 is MGHDK, CDR2 SYGVNS, per germline. The V end lost 1 base, the J end lost 7 bases, and 13 bases lay between the germline ends. CDR3 size: 15 residues. The CDR3 region has the DNA TGTGCCAGCAGTGAATGGGGCTTGGCTGGTGAAAAACTGTTTTTT. Protein: CASSEWGLAGEKLFF.

The rearrangement links TRBV20-1 to TRBJ2-7; D may be TRBD1 (6 bases). The V end lost 5 bases, the J end lost 4 bases, and 18 bases lay between the germline ends. Per the germline V gene, CDR1 is DFQATT and CDR2 is SNEGSKA (reference sequence). This CDR3 is 14 amino acids long. CDR3 nucleotides: TGCAGTGCTTCCCGACAGGCGTTCTCGTACGAGCAGTACTTC. Encoded protein: CSASRQAFSYEQYF.

The chain recombines TRBV5-1 with TRBJ2-5; 9 bases agree with TRBD1. The CDR3 covers 15 residues. In germline, CDR1 is SGHRS, CDR2 YFSETQ. V gave up 8 bases and J gave up 5 bases; unmatched junction bases: 13. The CDR3 region has the DNA TGCGCCAGTGGATCCGGGACAGGGCGTTCGGAGACCCAGTACTTC. Protein: CASGSGTGRSETQYF.

The gene calls are TRBV20-1 and TRBJ1-2, with TRBD1 as a possible D gene (6 bases). The CDR3 totals 12 residues. V was cut by 8 bases and J by 8 bases, with 18 bases left in between. Germline V lookup: CDR1 DFQATT, CDR2 SNEGSKA (reference sequence). The DNA for the CDR3 is TGCAGTTCCCGGGGGGGGCTCGGAGGCTACACCTTC. Translation gives CSSRGGLGGYTF.

This clonotype occurred many times. This CDR3 reads CASSLLSGGTGELFF. The DNA of the CDR3 is TGTGCCAGCAGCCTGCTATCCGGGGGCACCGGGGAGCTGTTTTTT. This chain joins TRBV7-2 and TRBJ2-2; a weak D match, TRBD2 (6 bases). This CDR3 is 15 amino acids long. V was clipped by 5 bases and J by 4 bases, with 14 bases between them. Germline V gene lookup returns CDR1 SGHTA and CDR2 FQGNSA.

The sample holds a few counts of this clonotype. The V gene is TRBV7-2, the J gene TRBJ2-7; no clear D. Germline-derived CDR1 and CDR2 are SGHTA and FQGNSA. This CDR3 contains 12 residues. V lost 5 bases to trimming and J lost 0 bases, with 5 bases between them. The CDR3 sequence: CASSPVSYEQYF. Written as DNA, the CDR3 is TGTGCCAGCAGCCCCGTCTCCTACGAGCAGTACTTC.

The chain uses TRBV7-2 and TRBJ2-2; D gene unclear. The V end lost 4 bases, the J end lost 6 bases, and 15 bases lay between the germline ends. The CDR3 is 15 amino acids. Germline assignment: CDR1 SGHTA and CDR2 FQGNSA. CDR3: CASSSGLPKAGELFF. The CDR3 DNA sequence: TGTGCCAGCAGCTCCGGGCTCCCCAAGGCCGGGGAGCTGTTTTTT.

This sequence joins TRBV6-2 or TRBV6-3 and TRBJ2-7; D unresolved. CDR1 is MNHEY, CDR2 SVGEGT, per germline. The V gene lost 8 bases and the J gene lost 5 bases, with 16 bases spanning the gap. The CDR3 runs to 13 residues. The CDR3 protein is CASADDLPHEQYV. The CDR3 DNA follows: TGTGCCAGCGCGGACGACCTTCCCCACGAGCAGTACGTC.

The chain employs TRBV7-2 and TRBJ2-2, with 11 bases lining up with TRBD2. The CDR3 extends over 17 amino acids. Germline V gene data show CDR1 as SGHTA and CDR2 as FQGNSA. V gave up 1 base and J gave up 2 bases; unmatched junction bases: 3. DNA for the CDR3: TGTGCCAGCAGCTTAGTGGGGACTAGCGGAAACACCGGGGAGCTGTTTTTT. Protein sequence: CASSLVGTSGNTGELFF.

This clonotype was seen at least ten times. This chain's CDR3 is CASSSSGTGGNPLYTEAFF. For the CDR3, the DNA is TGTGCCAGCAGCTCGTCCGGGACAGGGGGCAACCCGCTTTACACTGAAGCTTTCTTT. The V and J genes are TRBV7-2 and TRBJ1-1; TRBD1 matches 12 bases. V lost 4 bases to trimming and J lost 3 bases; unmatched junction nucleotides: 15. Per the germline V gene, CDR1 is SGHTA and CDR2 is FQGNSA. The CDR3 consists of 19 residues.

This chain links TRBV19 with TRBJ2-5; 7 nucleotides align to TRBD1. The CDR3 is made up of 17 amino acids. V lost 3 bases to trimming and J lost 1 base; unmatched junction nucleotides: 11. The germline V gene encodes CDR1 LNHDA and CDR2 SQIVND (reference sequence). The DNA for the CDR3 is TGTGCCAGTAGTATTCTCCCGGGACAGAGATTCCAAGAGACCCAGTACTTC. This encodes CASSILPGQRFQETQYF.

At least ten counts were recorded for this clonotype. This chain links TRBV7-2 with TRBJ2-3; D is ambiguous. The CDR3 contains 13 residues. The V and J ends lost 4 bases and 0 bases respectively, with 5 bases between them. Germline CDR1 reads SGHTA; CDR2 reads FQGNSA. CDR3 sequence: CASSYSSTDTQYF. In DNA, the CDR3 is TGTGCCAGCAGCTACTCCAGCACAGATACGCAGTATTTT. The variable domain in full, completed from reference TRBV7-2 and TRBJ2-3, reads GAGVSQSPSNKVTEKGKDVELRCDPISGHTALYWYRQSLGQGLEFLIYFQGNSAPDKSGLPSDRFSAERTGGSVSTLTIQRTQQEDSAVYLCASSYSSTDTQYFGPGTRLTVL.

This clonotype was detected only a few times. This rearrangement joins TRBV7-3 to TRBJ2-1; 13 nucleotides align to TRBD2. With V trimmed by 2 bases and J by 0 bases, 7 bases remained unmatched. This CDR3 comprises 19 residues. Germline-derived CDR1 and CDR2 are SGHTA and FQGTGA. The DNA of the CDR3 is TGTGCCAGCAGCTTAGGGGGGACTAGCGGGGCCCACTCCTACAATGAGCAGTTCTTC. Translated, it gives CASSLGGTSGAHSYNEQFF.

The V and J genes are TRBV20-1 and TRBJ2-5; 10 positions match TRBD2. Germline-derived CDR1 and CDR2 are DFQATT and SNEGSKA (reference sequence). The CDR3 length is 15 residues. V dropped 5 bases and J dropped 0; count of bases not matched to a gene: 6. CDR3 nucleotide sequence: TGCAGTGCTTCCAGCGGGGGGGCGTACCAAGAGACCCAGTACTTC. Translation: CSASSGGAYQETQYF.

This clonotype was counted at least ten times. This chain connects TRBV6-6 to TRBJ1-5; D is undetermined. V lost 2 bases to trimming and J lost 0 bases, with 8 bases between them. The CDR3 consists of 15 residues. Germline V CDR1 and CDR2: MNHNY, SVGAGI (reference sequence). This CDR3 reads CASSYAEYSNQPQHF. The CDR3 coding sequence is TGTGCCAGCAGTTACGCGGAATATAGCAATCAGCCCCAGCATTTT.

This clonotype was found a few times. As DNA, the CDR3 is TGTGCCAGCAGCGTCGCATCGACAGGGAACTATGGCTACACCTTC. This sequence encodes CASSVASTGNYGYTF. The chain recombines TRBV9 with TRBJ1-2; the match to TRBD1 covers 7 bases. Germline CDR1 is SGDLS and CDR2 is YYNGEE. Trimming removed 2 bases from V and 2 bases from J; junction bases left unmatched: 6. The CDR3 totals 15 residues.

This clonotype was counted only a few times. This chain connects TRBV30 to TRBJ1-1; D gene ambiguous. Germline V gene lookup returns CDR1 GTSNPN and CDR2 SVGIG (reference sequence). The CDR3 loop spans 13 amino acids. V was pared by 1 base and J by 3 bases, with 9 bases between. CDR3 sequence reads: CAWSGALDTEAFF. CDR3 nucleotide sequence: TGTGCCTGGAGTGGAGCGTTGGACACTGAAGCTTTCTTT.

This clonotype appeared a few times. The chain recombines TRBV28 with TRBJ1-5; D might be TRBD1 (5 bases). This CDR3 has 13 amino acids. Germline V lookup: CDR1 MDHEN, CDR2 SYDVKM. Trimming removed 3 bases at V and 6 bases at J, with 9 bases between. The CDR3 spells CASSFSGVQPQHF. In DNA, the CDR3 is TGTGCCAGCAGTTTTTCGGGGGTTCAGCCCCAGCATTTT. The full variable domain, in which reference TRBV28 and TRBJ1-5 provide the parts outside the CDR3, is DVKVTQSSRYLVKRTGEKVFLECVQDMDHENMFWYRQDPGLGLRLIYFSYDVKMKEKGDIPEGYSVSREKKERFSLILESASTNQTSMYLCASSFSGVQPQHFGDGTRLSIL.

The chain combines TRBV7-9 with TRBJ1-4; 8 bases match TRBD1. With 1 base clipped from V and 4 bases from J, the junction kept 5 bases outside the gene matches. Germline V gives CDR1 SEHNR, CDR2 FQNEAQ (reference sequence). The length of the CDR3 is 16 residues. CDR3: CASSLGQGPGNEKLFF. The CDR3 coding sequence is TGTGCCAGCAGCTTAGGACAGGGGCCGGGTAATGAAAAACTGTTTTTT.

This clonotype was found a few times. The V gene is TRBV7-2, the J gene TRBJ2-3; maybe TRBD2 (6 bases). The CDR3 runs to 16 residues. Trimming took off 2 bases at V and 0 bases at J, with 12 bases between the two ends. Germline V CDR1 and CDR2: SGHTA, FQGNSA. CDR3 DNA: TGTGCCAGCAGCTTATCTAGCGTTACTAGCACAGATACGCAGTATTTT. It yields the protein CASSLSSVTSTDTQYF.

This clonotype was detected a few times. The J gene is TRBJ1-1, the V gene TRBV7-3; the D gene is possibly TRBD1 (5 bases). CDR3 length: 13 amino acids. In germline, CDR1 is SGHTA, CDR2 FQGTGA. Trimming shortened V by 4 bases and J by 4 bases, and 10 bases separated the two germline ends. The DNA of the CDR3 is TGTGCCAGCAGCTGGGGGGGGAGCACTGAAGCTTTCTTT. Its translation is CASSWGGSTEAFF.

The rearrangement joins TRBV28 to TRBJ1-2, with TRBD1 identical over 9 bases. In germline, CDR1 is MDHEN, CDR2 SYDVKM. V lost 4 bases and J lost 7; bases outside the gene matches: 10. The CDR3 is made up of 15 amino acids. The CDR3 coding sequence is TGTGCCAGCAGTTCCCCGGGACAGGGTCTGAGTGGCTACACCTTC. The encoded protein is CASSSPGQGLSGYTF.

This clonotype was seen a handful of times. The CDR3 nucleotides are TGTGCCAGCAGCTTGATACAGTACACCGGGGAGCTGTTTTTT. It translates to CASSLIQYTGELFF. The rearrangement joins TRBV7-6 to TRBJ2-2; no definite D call. The CDR3 consists of 14 residues. Germline V gives CDR1 SGHVS, CDR2 FNYEAQ. The V gene lost 3 bases and the J gene lost 3 bases, with 8 bases spanning the gap.

This clonotype occurred many times. The chain links TRBV27 to TRBJ2-3; D is perhaps TRBD1 (5 bases). This CDR3 is built from 14 residues. V was trimmed by 2 bases and J by 3 bases, leaving 9 bases between them. Germline V gives CDR1 MNHEY, CDR2 SMNVEV (reference sequence). The CDR3 DNA is TGTGCCAGCAGTTTAGCGACAGCGACAGATACGCAGTATTTT. It translates to CASSLATATDTQYF.

This clonotype has at least ten counts. One end of the junction fails to match germline, which may point to a read error. This chain uses TRBV5-1 with TRBJ2-5, with 10 bases lining up with TRBD2. The CDR3 consists of 14 residues. Germline V gives CDR1 SGHRS, CDR2 YFSETQ. CDR3 region: CASSPSGGGETQYF. Written as DNA, the CDR3 is TGTGCCAGCAGCCCTAGCGGGGGAGGAGAGACCCAGTACTTC. Using reference TRBV5-1 and TRBJ2-5 for the parts outside the CDR3, the full variable domain is KAGVTQTPRYLIKTRGQQVTLSCSPISGHRSVSWYQQTPGQGLQFLFEYFSETQRNKGNFPGRFSGRQFSNSRSEMNVSTLELGDSALYLCASSPSGGGETQYFGPGTRLLVL.

This clonotype showed up many times. This chain connects TRBV27 to TRBJ1-1, with 9 bases identical to TRBD1. This CDR3 region has 13 residues. Germline assignment: CDR1 MNHEY and CDR2 SMNVEV (reference sequence). V was pared by 8 bases and J by 5 bases, with 6 bases of the junction left unmatched. In DNA form, the CDR3 reads TGTGCCAGCCGGGGGACAGGGAAGACTGAAGCTTTCTTT. It codes for CASRGTGKTEAFF.

This sequence joins TRBV7-9 and TRBJ1-4, with a possible D match to TRBD1 (5 bases). The CDR3 runs 19 residues. Between the trimmed V and J ends, which lost 3 bases and 0 bases, there was a span of 20 bases. Germline values: CDR1 SEHNR, CDR2 FQNEAQ (reference sequence). Here the CDR3 DNA reads TGTGCCAGCAGCTTGATCAGGGTCTTTAGCCTCGCAACTAATGAAAAACTGTTTTTT. Protein sequence: CASSLIRVFSLATNEKLFF. The full variable domain, with the rest looked up from reference TRBV7-9 and TRBJ1-4, is DTGVSQNPRHKITKRGQNVTFRCDPISEHNRLYWYRQTLGQGPEFLTYFQNEAQLEKSRLLSDRFSAERPKGSFSTLEIQRTEQGDSAMYLCASSLIRVFSLATNEKLFFGSGTQLSVL.

The genes are TRBV9 and TRBJ2-1; possibly TRBD1 or TRBD2 for D (5 bases each). The CDR3 runs to 15 residues. Trimming removed 0 bases from V and 8 bases from J, with 15 bases in between. CDR1 is SGDLS and CDR2 is YYNGEE in the germline V gene. The CDR3 DNA sequence: TGTGCCAGCAGCGTAGATGGCAGGGAGAGAGATGAGCAGTTCTTC. Protein sequence: CASSVDGRERDEQFF.